The 10 T cell receptor beta chains in this list originate from one sample, sequenced in a study of control samples from healthy donors and cancer patients. Measured with immunoSEQ multiplex PCR; TCRdb has only the in-frame clones, and not every one. The repertoire holds tens of thousands of clones, about 89% seen once, with around 0.9% in the top ten. Sequencing was done on a sample of blood. The origin of the receptors is a woman aged 25 to 45 in good health.

The J gene is TRBJ1-1, the V gene TRBV5-6; 8 bases are shared with TRBD1. Looked up from germline, CDR1 is SGHDT and CDR2 is YYEEEE. The CDR3 contains 14 residues. Trimming took 3 bases from V and 6 from J; bases not matched to a gene: 7. CDR3 in amino acids: CASSSDRVKAEAFF. In DNA, the CDR3 is TGTGCCAGCAGCTCGGACAGGGTAAAGGCTGAAGCTTTCTTT.

V is TRBV2 and J is TRBJ2-7; possible D gene TRBD2, 6 bases. Per germline, CDR1 SNHLY and CDR2 FYNNEI. The ends were cut back, 8 bases at V and 4 bases at J, with 12 bases in the middle. CDR3 length: 12 amino acids. The CDR3 here is CASAPRGYEQYF. The CDR3 nucleotides read TGTGCCAGCGCGCCGCGGGGTTACGAGCAGTACTTC.

Written as DNA, the CDR3 is TGTGCCAGCAGCCGAAATTTCCTTAGCTCCTATAATTCACCCCTCCACTTT. Translated: CASSRNFLSSYNSPLHF. This chain joins TRBV7-3 and TRBJ1-6; D is ambiguous. Trimming took 5 bases from V and 0 from J, leaving 14 bases between them. Germline values: CDR1 SGHTA, CDR2 FQGTGA. The CDR3 totals 17 residues.

The chain employs TRBV6-4 and TRBJ2-1; TRBD1 matches 9 bases. The CDR3 has 15 amino acids. After removal of 4 bases from V and 7 bases from J, the junction contained 8 bases not matched to a gene. The germline CDR1 and CDR2 sequences are MRHNA and SNTAGT. CDR3 nucleotides: TGTGCCAGCAGTGCCAACCCAGACAGGGGGAATGAGCAGTTCTTC. Residues: CASSANPDRGNEQFF.

The genes are TRBV10-3 and TRBJ1-6; D gene uncertain. Trimming stripped 0 bases from V and 8 bases from J, with 14 bases between. The CDR3 loop spans 16 amino acids. Germline V gene lookup returns CDR1 ENHRY and CDR2 SYGVKD. The CDR3: CAISESPGRKDSPLHF. CDR3 bases: TGTGCCATCAGTGAGTCTCCCGGACGCAAGGATTCACCCCTCCACTTT.

This clone was seen a single time. The DNA for the CDR3 is TGTGCCAGCAGTAAGACACAGACCCGGGGCACTGAAGCTTTCTTT. This encodes CASSKTQTRGTEAFF. This sequence joins TRBV6-5 and TRBJ1-1; D remains unclear. Germline lookup yields CDR1 MNHEY and CDR2 SVGAGI. Trimming shortened V by 5 bases and J by 4 bases, and 17 bases separated the two germline ends. This CDR3 has 15 residues.

The chain combines TRBV19 with TRBJ1-6; possible D gene TRBD1, 6 bases. The CDR3 length is 14 residues. Trimming stripped 5 bases from V and 5 bases from J, with 10 bases between. Per the germline V gene, CDR1 is LNHDA and CDR2 is SQIVND (reference sequence). The CDR3 protein is CASSPGQNNSPLHF. Here the CDR3 DNA reads TGTGCCAGTAGTCCAGGACAGAATAATTCACCCCTCCACTTT.

The chain joins TRBV4-2 to TRBJ2-5, with TRBD2 matching 8 bases. V was clipped by 5 bases and J by 3 bases; unmatched bases: 2. CDR1 and CDR2 (germline): LGHNA, YNFKEQ. CDR3 length: 13 residues. CDR3 bases: TGTGCCAGCAGCAATAGCGGGGAAGAGACCCAGTACTTC. It specifies CASSNSGEETQYF.

The genes are TRBV6-6 and TRBJ2-5, with 9 bases aligning to TRBD2. The germline V gene has CDR1 MNHNY and CDR2 SVGAGI (reference sequence). The V segment lost 5 bases and the J segment 1 base; nucleotides outside the gene matches: 14. The CDR3 runs to 18 residues. The CDR3 region has the DNA TGTGCCAGCAGTCCCAGCGGGGGGACCGCCGTTCCCCAAGAGACCCAGTACTTC. This translates into CASSPSGGTAVPQETQYF.

The chain combines TRBV2 with TRBJ1-4; no reliable D call. The CDR3 spans 13 residues. Germline CDR1 is SNHLY and CDR2 is FYNNEI. V was shortened by 6 bases and J by 0 bases, with 5 bases between the two germline ends. The CDR3 loop is CASRGSTNEKLFF. CDR3 DNA: TGTGCCAGCAGAGGATCAACTAATGAAAAACTGTTTTTT.